This T cell receptor (beta chain) was retrieved from a study of a mutant IDH1 vaccine in newly diagnosed glioma. On the study more broadly: Patients under treatment included approximately 62% males and approximately 38% females and had a mean age of approximately 40 years. Those enrolled had earlier been treated with radiotherapy, temozolomide, or both, mostly both.

Note on this clone: The antigen is not known.

Study conclusions and caveats: Pseudoprogression showed no apparent link to changes in top peripheral T cell clonotypes.

The J segment lost 6 bases and the V segment lost 2 bases, leaving 10 bases of the junction unmatched. Germline-derived CDR1 and CDR2 are MNHEY and SVGAGI. The length of the CDR3 is 16 residues. The sample's time point: baseline, week 1 (first vaccination visit). The sample's treatment: pre-vaccination baseline after standard-of-care therapy. Using immunoSEQ multiplex PCR, the repertoire was profiled, and TCRdb retains in-frame clones only, with some absent. The sample includes about 51,000 clones, approximately 80% of them seen just once. The chain employs TRBV6-5 and TRBJ1-1, with 9 bases identical to TRBD1. The starting material was PBMCs, obtained from a glioma patient treated with radiotherapy, temozolomide or both. The TCR originated in a woman aged 40 to 50 with glioma. CDR3 amino acids: CASSYHSGTGIAEAFF. The CDR3 region has the DNA TGTGCCAGCAGTTACCACTCGGGGACAGGGATCGCTGAAGCTTTCTTT.